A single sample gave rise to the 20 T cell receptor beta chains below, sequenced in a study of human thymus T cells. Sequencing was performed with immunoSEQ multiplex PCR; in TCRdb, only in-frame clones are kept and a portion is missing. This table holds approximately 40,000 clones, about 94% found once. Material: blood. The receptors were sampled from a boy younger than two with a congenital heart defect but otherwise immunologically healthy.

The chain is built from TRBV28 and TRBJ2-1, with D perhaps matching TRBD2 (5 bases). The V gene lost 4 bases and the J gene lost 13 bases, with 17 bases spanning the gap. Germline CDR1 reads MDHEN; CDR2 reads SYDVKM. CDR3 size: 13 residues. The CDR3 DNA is TGTGCCAGCAGTTCACTAACTAGTCCCCCCCAGTTCTTC. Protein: CASSSLTSPPQFF. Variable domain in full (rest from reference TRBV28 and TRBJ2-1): DVKVTQSSRYLVKRTGEKVFLECVQDMDHENMFWYRQDPGLGLRLIYFSYDVKMKEKGDIPEGYSVSREKKERFSLILESASTNQTSMYLCASSSLTSPPQFFGPGTRLTVL.

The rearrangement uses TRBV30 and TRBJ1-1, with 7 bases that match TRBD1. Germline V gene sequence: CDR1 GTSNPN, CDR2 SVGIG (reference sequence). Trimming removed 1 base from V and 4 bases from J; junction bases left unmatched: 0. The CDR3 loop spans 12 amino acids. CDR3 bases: TGTGCCTGGAGTGGACAGGGCACTGAAGCTTTCTTT. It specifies CAWSGQGTEAFF.

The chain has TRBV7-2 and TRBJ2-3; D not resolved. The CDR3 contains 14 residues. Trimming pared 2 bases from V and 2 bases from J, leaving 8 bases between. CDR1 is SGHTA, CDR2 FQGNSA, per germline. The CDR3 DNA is TGTGCCAGCAGCTTAAAAGGAACCACAGATACGCAGTATTTT. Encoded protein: CASSLKGTTDTQYF.

The CDR3 region is CASSPAPGTSTDTQYF. As DNA, the CDR3 is TGCGCCAGCAGCCCCGCTCCCGGGACTAGCACAGATACGCAGTATTTT. The gene calls are TRBV4-3 and TRBJ2-3; TRBD2 might be the D (6 bases). CDR1 is LGHNA and CDR2 is YSLEER in the germline V gene. V was cut by 4 bases and J by 0 bases, with 14 bases left in between. The length of the CDR3 is 16 residues.

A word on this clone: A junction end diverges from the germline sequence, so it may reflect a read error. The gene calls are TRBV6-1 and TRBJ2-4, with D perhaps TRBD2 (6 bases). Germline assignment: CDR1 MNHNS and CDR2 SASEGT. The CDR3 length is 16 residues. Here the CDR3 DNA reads TGTGCCAGCAGCGAAGGGGCGGGACTAGCCAAAAACATTCAGTACTTC. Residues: CASSEGAGLAKNIQYF.

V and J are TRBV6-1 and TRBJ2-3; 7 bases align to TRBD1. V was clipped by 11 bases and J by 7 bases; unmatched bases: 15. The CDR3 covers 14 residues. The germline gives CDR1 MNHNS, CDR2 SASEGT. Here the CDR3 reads CAGGSGTVGYTQYF. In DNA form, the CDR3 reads TGTGCCGGGGGCTCCGGGACAGTGGGGTATACGCAGTATTTT.

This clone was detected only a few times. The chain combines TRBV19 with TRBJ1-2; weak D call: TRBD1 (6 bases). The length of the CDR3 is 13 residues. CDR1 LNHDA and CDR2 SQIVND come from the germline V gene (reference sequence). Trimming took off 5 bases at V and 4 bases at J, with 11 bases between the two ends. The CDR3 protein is CASSLKQGYGYTF. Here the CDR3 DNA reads TGTGCCAGTAGTCTCAAACAGGGCTATGGCTACACCTTC.

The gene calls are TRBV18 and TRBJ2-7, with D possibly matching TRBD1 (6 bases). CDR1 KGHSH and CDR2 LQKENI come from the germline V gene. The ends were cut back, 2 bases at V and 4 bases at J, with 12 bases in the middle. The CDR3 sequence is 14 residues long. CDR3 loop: CASSPGDKGYEQYF. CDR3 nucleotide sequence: TGTGCCAGCTCACCAGGGGACAAGGGTTACGAGCAGTACTTC.

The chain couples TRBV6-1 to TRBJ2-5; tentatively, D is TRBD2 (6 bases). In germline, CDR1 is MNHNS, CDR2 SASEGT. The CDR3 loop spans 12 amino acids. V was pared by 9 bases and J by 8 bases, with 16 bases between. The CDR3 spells CASKRWTTTQYF. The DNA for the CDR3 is TGTGCCAGTAAGCGGTGGACTACAACCCAGTACTTC.

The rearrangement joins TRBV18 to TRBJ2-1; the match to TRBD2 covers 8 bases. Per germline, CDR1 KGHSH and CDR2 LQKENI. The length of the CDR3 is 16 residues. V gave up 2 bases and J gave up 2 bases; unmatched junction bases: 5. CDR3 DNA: TGTGCCAGCTCACCATCCAGCGGGGGAACCTACAATGAGCAGTTCTTC. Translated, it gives CASSPSSGGTYNEQFF.

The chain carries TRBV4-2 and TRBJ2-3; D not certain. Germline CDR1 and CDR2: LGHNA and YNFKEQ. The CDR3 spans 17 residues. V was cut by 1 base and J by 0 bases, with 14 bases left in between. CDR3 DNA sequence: TGTGCCAGCAGCCAAGTGGTAGCTCAATCTAGCACAGATACGCAGTATTTT. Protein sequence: CASSQVVAQSSTDTQYF.

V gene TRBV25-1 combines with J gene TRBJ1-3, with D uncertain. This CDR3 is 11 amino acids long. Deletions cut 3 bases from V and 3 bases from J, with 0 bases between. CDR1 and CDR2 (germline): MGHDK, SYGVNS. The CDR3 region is CASSDGNTIYF. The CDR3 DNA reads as TGTGCCAGCAGTGATGGAAACACCATATATTTT. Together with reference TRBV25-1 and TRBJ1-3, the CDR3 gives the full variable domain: EADIYQTPRYLVIGTGKKITLECSQTMGHDKMYWYQQDPGMELHLIHYSYGVNSTEKGDLSSESTVSRIRTEHFPLTLESARPSHTSQYLCASSDGNTIYFGEGSWLTVV.

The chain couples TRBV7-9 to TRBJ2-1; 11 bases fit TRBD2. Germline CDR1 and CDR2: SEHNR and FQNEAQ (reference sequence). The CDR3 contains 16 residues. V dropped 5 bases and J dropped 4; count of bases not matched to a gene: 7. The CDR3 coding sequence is TGTGCCAGCAGCCCTAGGGGACTAGCGGATTACAATGAGCAGTTCTTC. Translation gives CASSPRGLADYNEQFF. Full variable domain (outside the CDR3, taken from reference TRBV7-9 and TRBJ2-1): DTGVSQNPRHKITKRGQNVTFRCDPISEHNRLYWYRQTLGQGPEFLTYFQNEAQLEKSRLLSDRFSAERPKGSFSTLEIQRTEQGDSAMYLCASSPRGLADYNEQFFGPGTRLTVL.

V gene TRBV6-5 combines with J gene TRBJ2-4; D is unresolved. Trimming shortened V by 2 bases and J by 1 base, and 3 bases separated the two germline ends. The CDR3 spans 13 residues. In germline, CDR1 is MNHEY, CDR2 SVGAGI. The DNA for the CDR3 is TGTGCCAGCAGTTACAGGGCCAAAAACATTCAGTACTTC. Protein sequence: CASSYRAKNIQYF.

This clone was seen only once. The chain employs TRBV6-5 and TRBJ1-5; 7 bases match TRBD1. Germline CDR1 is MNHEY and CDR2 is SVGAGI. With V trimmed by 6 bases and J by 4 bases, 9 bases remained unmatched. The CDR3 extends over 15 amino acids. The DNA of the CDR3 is TGTGCCAGCAGCTCGGCGGAGGGGGCTAATCAGCCCCAGCATTTT. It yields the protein CASSSAEGANQPQHF.

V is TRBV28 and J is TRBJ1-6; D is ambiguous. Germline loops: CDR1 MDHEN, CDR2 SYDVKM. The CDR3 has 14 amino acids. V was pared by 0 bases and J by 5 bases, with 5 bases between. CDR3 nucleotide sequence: TGTGCCAGCAGTTTATGGCGGAATAATTCACCCCTCCACTTT. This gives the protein CASSLWRNNSPLHF.

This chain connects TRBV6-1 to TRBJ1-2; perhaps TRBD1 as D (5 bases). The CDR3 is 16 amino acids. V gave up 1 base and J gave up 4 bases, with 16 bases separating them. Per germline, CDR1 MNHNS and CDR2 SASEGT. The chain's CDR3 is CASSEVWTPFVYGYTF. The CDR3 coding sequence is TGTGCCAGCAGTGAAGTATGGACACCTTTTGTCTATGGCTACACCTTC.

DNA of the CDR3: TGTGCCAGCTCACCTGGGACAGGAAATGAGCAGTTCTTC. The encoded protein is CASSPGTGNEQFF. This chain joins TRBV18 and TRBJ2-1, with TRBD1 matching over 8 bases. Trimming took 3 bases from V and 7 from J; bases not matched to a gene: 2. The CDR3 covers 13 residues. Germline loops: CDR1 KGHSH, CDR2 LQKENI.

CDR3 loop: CASSLGVETQYF. Written as DNA, the CDR3 is TGCGCCAGCAGCTTGGGGGTGGAGACCCAGTACTTC. The V and J genes are TRBV5-1 and TRBJ2-5; D is uncertain. CDR1 and CDR2 from the germline V gene are SGHRS and YFSETQ. Trimming took 0 bases from V and 5 from J, leaving 5 bases between them. This CDR3 comprises 12 residues.

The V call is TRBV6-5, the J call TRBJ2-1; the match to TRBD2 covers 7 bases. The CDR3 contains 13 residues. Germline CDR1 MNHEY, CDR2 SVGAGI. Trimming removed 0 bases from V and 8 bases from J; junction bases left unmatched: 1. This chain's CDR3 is CASSYSGGYEQFF. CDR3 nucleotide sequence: TGTGCCAGCAGTTACTCGGGGGGGTATGAGCAGTTCTTC.